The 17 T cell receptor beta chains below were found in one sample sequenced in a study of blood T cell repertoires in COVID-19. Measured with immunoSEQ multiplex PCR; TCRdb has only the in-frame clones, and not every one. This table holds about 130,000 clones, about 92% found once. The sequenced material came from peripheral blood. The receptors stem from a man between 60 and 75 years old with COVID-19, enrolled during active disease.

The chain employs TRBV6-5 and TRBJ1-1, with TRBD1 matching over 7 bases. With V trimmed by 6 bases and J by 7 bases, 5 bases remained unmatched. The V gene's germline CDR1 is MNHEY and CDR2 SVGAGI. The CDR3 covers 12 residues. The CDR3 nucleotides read TGTGCCAGCAGAAATTCAGGGGGTGAAGCTTTCTTT. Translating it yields CASRNSGGEAFF.

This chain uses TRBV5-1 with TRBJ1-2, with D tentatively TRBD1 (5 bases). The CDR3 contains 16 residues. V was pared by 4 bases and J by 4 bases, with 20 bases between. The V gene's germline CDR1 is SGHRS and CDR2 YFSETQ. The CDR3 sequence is CASSGSQGPEIYGYTF. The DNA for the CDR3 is TGCGCCAGCAGCGGAAGTCAGGGCCCGGAAATCTATGGCTACACCTTC. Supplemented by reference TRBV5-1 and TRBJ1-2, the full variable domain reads KAGVTQTPRYLIKTRGQQVTLSCSPISGHRSVSWYQQTPGQGLQFLFEYFSETQRNKGNFPGRFSGRQFSNSRSEMNVSTLELGDSALYLCASSGSQGPEIYGYTFGSGTRLTVV.

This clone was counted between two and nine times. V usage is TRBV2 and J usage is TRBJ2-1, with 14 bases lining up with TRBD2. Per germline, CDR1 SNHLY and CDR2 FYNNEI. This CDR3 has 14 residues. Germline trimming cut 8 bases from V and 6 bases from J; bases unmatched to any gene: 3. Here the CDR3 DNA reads TGTGCCAGCCTCGGGACTAGCGGGAGCAATGAGCAGTTCTTC. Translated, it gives CASLGTSGSNEQFF.

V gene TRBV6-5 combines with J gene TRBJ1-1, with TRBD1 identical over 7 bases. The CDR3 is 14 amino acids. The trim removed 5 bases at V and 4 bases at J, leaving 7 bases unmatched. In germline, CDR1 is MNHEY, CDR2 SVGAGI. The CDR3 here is CASSTFAGGTEAFF. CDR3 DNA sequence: TGTGCCAGCAGTACTTTCGCAGGGGGCACTGAAGCTTTCTTT.

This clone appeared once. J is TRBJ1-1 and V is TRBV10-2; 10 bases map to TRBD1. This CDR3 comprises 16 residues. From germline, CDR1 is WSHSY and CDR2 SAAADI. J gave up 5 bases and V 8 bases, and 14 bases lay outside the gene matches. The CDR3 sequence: CASFGVGQGIGTEAFF. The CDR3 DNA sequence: TGCGCCAGCTTTGGCGTGGGACAGGGGATTGGGACTGAAGCTTTCTTT.

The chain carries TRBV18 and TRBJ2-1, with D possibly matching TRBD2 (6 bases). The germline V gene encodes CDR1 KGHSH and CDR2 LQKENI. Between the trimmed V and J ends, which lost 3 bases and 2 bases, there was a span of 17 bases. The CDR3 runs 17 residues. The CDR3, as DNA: TGTGCCAGCTCACCGATTACTAGCAGCCAAGCCTACAATGAGCAGTTCTTC. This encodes CASSPITSSQAYNEQFF. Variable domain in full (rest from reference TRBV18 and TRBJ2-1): NAGVMQNPRHLVRRRGQEARLRCSPMKGHSHVYWYRQLPEEGLKFMVYLQKENIIDESGMPKERFSAEFPKEGPSILRIQQVVRGDSAAYFCASSPITSSQAYNEQFFGPGTRLTVL.

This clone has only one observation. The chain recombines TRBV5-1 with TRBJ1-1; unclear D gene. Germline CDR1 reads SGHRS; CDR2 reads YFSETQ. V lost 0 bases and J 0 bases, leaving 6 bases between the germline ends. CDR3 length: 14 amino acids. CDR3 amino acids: CASSLDGLNTEAFF. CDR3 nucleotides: TGCGCCAGCAGCTTGGATGGGCTGAACACTGAAGCTTTCTTT.

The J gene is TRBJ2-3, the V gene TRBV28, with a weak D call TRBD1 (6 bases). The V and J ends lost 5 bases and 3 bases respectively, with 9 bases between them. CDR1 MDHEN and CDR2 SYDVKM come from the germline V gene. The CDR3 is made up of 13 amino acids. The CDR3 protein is CASSTQGTDTQYF. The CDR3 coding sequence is TGTGCCAGCAGTACTCAGGGGACAGATACGCAGTATTTT.

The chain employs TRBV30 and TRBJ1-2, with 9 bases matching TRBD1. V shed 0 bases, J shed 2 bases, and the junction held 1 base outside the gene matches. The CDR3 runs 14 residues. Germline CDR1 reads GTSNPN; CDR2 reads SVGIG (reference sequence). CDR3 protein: CAWSVGQGNYGYTF. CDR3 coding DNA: TGTGCCTGGAGTGTTGGACAGGGGAACTATGGCTACACCTTC.

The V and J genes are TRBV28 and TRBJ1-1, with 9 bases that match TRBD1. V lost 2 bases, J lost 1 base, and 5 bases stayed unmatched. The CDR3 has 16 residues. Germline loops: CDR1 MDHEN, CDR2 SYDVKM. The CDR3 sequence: CASSLTDRGRNTEAFF. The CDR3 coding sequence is TGTGCCAGCAGTTTAACGGACAGGGGAAGGAACACTGAAGCTTTCTTT.

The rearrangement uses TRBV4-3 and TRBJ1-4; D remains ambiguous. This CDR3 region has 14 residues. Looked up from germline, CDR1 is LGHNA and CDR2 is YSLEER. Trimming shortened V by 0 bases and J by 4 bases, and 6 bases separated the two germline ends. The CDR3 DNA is TGCGCCAGCAGCCAAGAAGAGGGTAATGAAAAACTGTTTTTT. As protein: CASSQEEGNEKLFF.

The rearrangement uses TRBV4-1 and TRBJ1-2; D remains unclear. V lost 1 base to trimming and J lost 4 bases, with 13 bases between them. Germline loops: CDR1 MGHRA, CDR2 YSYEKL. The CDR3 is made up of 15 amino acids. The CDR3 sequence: CASSQAFGGSYGYTF. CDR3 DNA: TGCGCCAGCAGCCAAGCCTTCGGAGGTAGCTATGGCTACACCTTC.

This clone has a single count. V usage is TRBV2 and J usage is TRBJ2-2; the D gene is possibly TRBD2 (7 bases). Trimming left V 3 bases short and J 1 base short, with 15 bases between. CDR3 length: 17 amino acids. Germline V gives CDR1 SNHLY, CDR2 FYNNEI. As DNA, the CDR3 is TGTGCCAGCAGTGACGAGGGGGAGCGGGAGAACACCGGGGAGCTGTTTTTT. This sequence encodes CASSDEGERENTGELFF. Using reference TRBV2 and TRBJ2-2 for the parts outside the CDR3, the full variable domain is EPEVTQTPSHQVTQMGQEVILRCVPISNHLYFYWYRQILGQKVEFLVSFYNNEISEKSEIFDDQFSVERPDGSNFTLKIRSTKLEDSAMYFCASSDEGERENTGELFFGEGSRLTVL.

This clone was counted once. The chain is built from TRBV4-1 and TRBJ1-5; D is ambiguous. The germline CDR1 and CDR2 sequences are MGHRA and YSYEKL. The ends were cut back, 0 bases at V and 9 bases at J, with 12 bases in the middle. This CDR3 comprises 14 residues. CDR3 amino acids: CASSQDFRVAPQHF. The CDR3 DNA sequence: TGCGCCAGCAGCCAAGATTTCCGGGTGGCGCCCCAGCATTTT.

As DNA, the CDR3 is TGTGCCAGCAGGCCAGCGGGACCTAGCTACGAGCAGTACTTC. This translates into CASRPAGPSYEQYF. This rearrangement joins TRBV6-6 to TRBJ2-7, with TRBD2 matching 7 bases. J was trimmed by 3 bases and V by 6 bases; bases with no gene match: 8. The germline gives CDR1 MNHNY, CDR2 SVGAGI (reference sequence). This CDR3 is built from 14 residues.

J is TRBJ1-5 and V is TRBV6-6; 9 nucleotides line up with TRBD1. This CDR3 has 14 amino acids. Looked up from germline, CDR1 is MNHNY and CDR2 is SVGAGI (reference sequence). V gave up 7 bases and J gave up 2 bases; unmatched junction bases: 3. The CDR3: CASTDRGGNQPQHF. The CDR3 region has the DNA TGTGCCAGCACGGACAGGGGAGGCAATCAGCCCCAGCATTTT.

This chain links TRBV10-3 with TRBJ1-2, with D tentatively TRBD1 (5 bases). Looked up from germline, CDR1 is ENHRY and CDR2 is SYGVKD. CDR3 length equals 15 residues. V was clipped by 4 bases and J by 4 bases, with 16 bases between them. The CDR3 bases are TGTGCCATCAGTGGCGGGGACCCCCATAGCTATGGCTACACCTTC. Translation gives CAISGGDPHSYGYTF.